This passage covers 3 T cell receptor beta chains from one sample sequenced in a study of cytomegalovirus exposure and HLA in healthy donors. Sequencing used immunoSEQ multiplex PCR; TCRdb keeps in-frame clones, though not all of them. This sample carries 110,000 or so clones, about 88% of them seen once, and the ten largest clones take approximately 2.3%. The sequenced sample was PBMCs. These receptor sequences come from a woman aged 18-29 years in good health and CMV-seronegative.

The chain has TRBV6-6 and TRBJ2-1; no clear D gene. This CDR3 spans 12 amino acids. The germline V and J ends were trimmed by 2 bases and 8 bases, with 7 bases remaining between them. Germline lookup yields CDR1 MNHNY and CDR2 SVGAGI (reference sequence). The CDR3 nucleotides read TGTGCCAGCAGTTACACCCGGGATGAGCAGTTCTTC. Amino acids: CASSYTRDEQFF.

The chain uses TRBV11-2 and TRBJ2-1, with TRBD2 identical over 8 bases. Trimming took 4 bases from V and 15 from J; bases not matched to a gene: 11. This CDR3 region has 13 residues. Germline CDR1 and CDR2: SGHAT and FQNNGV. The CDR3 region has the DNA TGTGCCAGCAGCTCACCCCTGGGAGCGGGGGCGTTCTTC. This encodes CASSSPLGAGAFF.

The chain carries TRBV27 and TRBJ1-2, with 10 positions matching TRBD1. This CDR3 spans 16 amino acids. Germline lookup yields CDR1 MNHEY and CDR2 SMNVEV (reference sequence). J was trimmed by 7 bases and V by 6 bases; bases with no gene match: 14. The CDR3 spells CASRFHPGTGVTGYTF. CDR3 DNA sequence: TGTGCCAGCAGGTTTCACCCCGGGACAGGGGTGACTGGCTACACCTTC.